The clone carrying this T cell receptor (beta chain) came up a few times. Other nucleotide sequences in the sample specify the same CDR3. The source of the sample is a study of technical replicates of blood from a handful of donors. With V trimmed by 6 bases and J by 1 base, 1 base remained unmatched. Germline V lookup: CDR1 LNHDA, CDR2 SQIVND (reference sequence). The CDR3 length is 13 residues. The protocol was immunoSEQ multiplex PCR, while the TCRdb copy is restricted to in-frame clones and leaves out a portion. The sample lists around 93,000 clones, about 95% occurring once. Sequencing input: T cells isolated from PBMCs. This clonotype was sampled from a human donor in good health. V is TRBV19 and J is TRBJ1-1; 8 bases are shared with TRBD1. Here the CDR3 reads CASSGQGNTEAFF. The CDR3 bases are TGTGCCAGTAGCGGACAGGGGAACACTGAAGCTTTCTTT.